Here is one TCR beta chain with its context. Sequenced by immunoSEQ multiplex PCR; TCRdb stores in-frame clones only, minus some. The sample lists 200,000 to 250,000 clones; about 80% were seen once. The V segment lost 0 bases and the J segment 6 bases; nucleotides outside the gene matches: 9. Germline CDR1 LNHNV, CDR2 YYDKDF (reference sequence). The CDR3 extends over 16 amino acids. The record originates from a study of blood T cell repertoires in COVID-19. Sample: peripheral blood. The chain carries TRBV15 and TRBJ2-7, with 9 bases that match TRBD1. The sequence came from an elderly woman with acute or convalescent COVID-19. The CDR3 bases are TGTGCCACCAGCAGAGAGCCCTTTGTGGACAGGGGCGAGCAGTACTTC. Encoded protein: CATSREPFVDRGEQYF.